This TCR beta chain came from a study of technical replicates of blood from several donors. CDR1 and CDR2 from the germline V gene are SGHRS and YFSETQ. The CDR3 totals 14 residues. Trimming left V 0 bases short and J 5 bases short, with 9 bases between. The protocol was immunoSEQ multiplex PCR, while the TCRdb copy is restricted to in-frame clones and leaves out a portion. The sample has about 100,000 clones; 96% are singletons. Sequenced sample: T cells isolated from PBMCs. The chain is built from TRBV5-1 and TRBJ1-5; D ambiguous. This TCR derives from a human donor in good health. The CDR3 sequence: CASSLVPEDQPQHF. Written as DNA, the CDR3 is TGCGCCAGCAGCTTGGTGCCGGAGGATCAGCCCCAGCATTTT. Combining the CDR3 with reference TRBV5-1 and TRBJ1-5 gives the whole variable domain KAGVTQTPRYLIKTRGQQVTLSCSPISGHRSVSWYQQTPGQGLQFLFEYFSETQRNKGNFPGRFSGRQFSNSRSEMNVSTLELGDSALYLCASSLVPEDQPQHFGDGTRLSIL.